This T cell receptor beta chain was found in a study of technical replicates of blood from a handful of donors (dated by TCRdb to 2016 to 2017). Receptor amplification or capture employed the immunoSEQ multiplex PCR assay. TCRdb obtained this table from immuneACCESS and retained in-frame rearrangements with V and J assigned. These tables miss some clones; where compared with another copy, unresolved V genes account for less than half of the shortfall, and the remainder is unexplained. The sample table contains around 72,000 clones; only one count was recorded for 98% of them. The ten largest clones capture approximately 0.21% of the sample. Details on this clone: Its target antigen remains unknown. Base qualities are not provided; no much larger clone lies one nucleotide away.

There are 16 amino acids in the CDR3, from cysteine to phenylalanine inclusive. The only DNA kept is the CDR3, 48 bases in frame from the first base. Unmatched junction bases come to 8, with V trimmed by 5 bases and J by 0 bases. Sequences SGHTS (CDR1) and YDEGEE (CDR2) are obtained from the germline V gene. In this chain, TRBV5-8 is recombined with TRBJ2-1, with 7 middle bases fitting TRBD2. The sequenced sample was T cells isolated from PBMCs. This receptor was obtained from a human donor in good health. The nucleotide sequence reads TGTGCCAGCAGGACCCTCACGGGAGGCTCCTACAATGAGCAGTTCTTC. This codes for CASRTLTGGSYNEQFF.